This entry concerns a single T cell receptor (beta chain). This entry comes from a study of blood T cell repertoires in COVID-19. Study context: Material from acute and convalescent COVID-19 was sourced from the United States, Italy and Spain.

V gave up 7 bases and J gave up 0 bases, with 19 bases separating them. Germline V CDR1 and CDR2: SEHNR, FQNEAQ (reference sequence). CDR3 length: 18 residues. TCRdb's table, derived via immunoSEQ multiplex PCR, lists solely in-frame clones and lacks some. The table lists roughly 120,000 clones, 70% to 85% of them singletons. The J gene is TRBJ2-6, the V gene TRBV7-9, with D possibly TRBD2 on 7 matching bases. The material sequenced was peripheral blood. The sequence was obtained from a man over 45 with acute or convalescent COVID-19. For the CDR3, the DNA is TGTGCCAGCACCATGAGGGCGGCGGGGGCCTCTGGGGCCAACGTCCTGACTTTC. It encodes CASTMRAAGASGANVLTF. The full variable domain, in which reference TRBV7-9 and TRBJ2-6 provide the parts outside the CDR3, is DTGVSQNPRHKITKRGQNVTFRCDPISEHNRLYWYRQTLGQGPEFLTYFQNEAQLEKSRLLSDRFSAERPKGSFSTLEIQRTEQGDSAMYLCASTMRAAGASGANVLTFGAGSRLTVL.